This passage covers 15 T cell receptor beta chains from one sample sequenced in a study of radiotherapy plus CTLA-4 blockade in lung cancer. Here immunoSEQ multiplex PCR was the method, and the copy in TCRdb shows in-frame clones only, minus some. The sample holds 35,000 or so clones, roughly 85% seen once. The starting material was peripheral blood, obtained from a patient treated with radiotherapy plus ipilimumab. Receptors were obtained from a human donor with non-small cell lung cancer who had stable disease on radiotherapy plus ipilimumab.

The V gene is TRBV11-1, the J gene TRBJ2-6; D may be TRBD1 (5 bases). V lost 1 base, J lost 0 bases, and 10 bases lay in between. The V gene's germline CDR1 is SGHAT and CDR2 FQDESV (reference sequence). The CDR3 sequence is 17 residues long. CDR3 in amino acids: CASSLGGGSSGANVLTF. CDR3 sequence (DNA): TGTGCCAGCAGCTTAGGGGGCGGCAGCTCTGGGGCCAACGTCCTGACTTTC.

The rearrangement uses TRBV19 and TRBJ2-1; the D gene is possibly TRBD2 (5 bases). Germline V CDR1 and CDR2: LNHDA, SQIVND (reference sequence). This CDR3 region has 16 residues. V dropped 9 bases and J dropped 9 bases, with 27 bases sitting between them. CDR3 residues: CASGKRRSGAPGEQFF. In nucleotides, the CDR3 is TGTGCCAGCGGCAAGCGGAGGAGCGGTGCGCCAGGTGAGCAGTTCTTC.

The CDR3 region is CASSLGQGADTQYF. CDR3 coding DNA: TGCGCCAGCAGCTTGGGACAGGGGGCAGATACGCAGTATTTT. J is TRBJ2-3 and V is TRBV5-1; TRBD1 aligns across 9 bases. Germline CDR1 and CDR2: SGHRS and YFSETQ. The CDR3 spans 14 residues. The J segment lost 4 bases and the V segment lost 0 bases, leaving 0 bases of the junction unmatched.

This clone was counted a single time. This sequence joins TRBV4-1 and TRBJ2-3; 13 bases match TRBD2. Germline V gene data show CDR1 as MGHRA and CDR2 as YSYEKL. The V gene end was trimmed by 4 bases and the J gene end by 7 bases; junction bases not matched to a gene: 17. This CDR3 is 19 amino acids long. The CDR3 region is CASSPHLTRLAGGQNTQYF. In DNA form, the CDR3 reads TGCGCCAGCAGCCCCCATTTGACAAGACTAGCGGGAGGCCAGAATACGCAGTATTTT.

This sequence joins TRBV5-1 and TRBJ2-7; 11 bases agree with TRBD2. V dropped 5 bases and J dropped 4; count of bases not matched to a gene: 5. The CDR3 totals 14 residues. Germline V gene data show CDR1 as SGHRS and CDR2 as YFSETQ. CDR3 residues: CASRAGLAVYEQYF. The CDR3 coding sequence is TGCGCCAGCAGAGCGGGACTAGCGGTTTACGAGCAGTACTTC.

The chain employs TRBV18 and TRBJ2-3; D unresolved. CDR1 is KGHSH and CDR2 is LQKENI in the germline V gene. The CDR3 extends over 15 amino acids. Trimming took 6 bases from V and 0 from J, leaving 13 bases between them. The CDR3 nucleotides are TGTGCCAGCTCCCGATCACGTGGCAGCACAGATACGCAGTATTTT. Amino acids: CASSRSRGSTDTQYF.

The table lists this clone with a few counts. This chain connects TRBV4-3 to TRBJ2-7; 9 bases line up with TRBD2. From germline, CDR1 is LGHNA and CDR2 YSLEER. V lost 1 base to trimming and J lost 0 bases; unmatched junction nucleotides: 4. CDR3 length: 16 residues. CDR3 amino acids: CASSQAAGGSSYEQYF. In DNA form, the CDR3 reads TGCGCCAGCAGCCAAGCCGCGGGAGGGAGCTCCTACGAGCAGTACTTC.

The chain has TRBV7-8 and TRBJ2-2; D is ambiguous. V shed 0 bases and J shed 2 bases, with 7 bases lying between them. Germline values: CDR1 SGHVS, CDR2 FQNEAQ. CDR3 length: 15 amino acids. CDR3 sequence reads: CASSLASANTGELFF. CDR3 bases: TGTGCCAGCAGCTTAGCCAGCGCCAACACCGGGGAGCTGTTTTTT.

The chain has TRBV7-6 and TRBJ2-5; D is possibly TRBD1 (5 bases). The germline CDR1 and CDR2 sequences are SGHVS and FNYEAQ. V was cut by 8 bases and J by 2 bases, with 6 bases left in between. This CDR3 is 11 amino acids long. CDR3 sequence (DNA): TGTGCCAGCGGGGCGCAAGAGACCCAGTACTTC. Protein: CASGAQETQYF. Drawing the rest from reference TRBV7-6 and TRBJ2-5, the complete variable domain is GAGVSQSPRYKVTKRGQDVALRCDPISGHVSLYWYRQALGQGPEFLTYFNYEAQQDKSGLPNDRFSAERPEGSISTLTIQRTEQRDSAMYRCASGAQETQYFGPGTRLLVL.

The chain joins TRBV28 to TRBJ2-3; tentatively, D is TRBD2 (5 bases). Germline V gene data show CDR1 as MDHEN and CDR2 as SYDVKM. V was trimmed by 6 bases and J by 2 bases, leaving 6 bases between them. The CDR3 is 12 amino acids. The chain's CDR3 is CASRGDTDTQYF. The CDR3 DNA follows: TGTGCCAGCAGGGGAGACACAGATACGCAGTATTTT.

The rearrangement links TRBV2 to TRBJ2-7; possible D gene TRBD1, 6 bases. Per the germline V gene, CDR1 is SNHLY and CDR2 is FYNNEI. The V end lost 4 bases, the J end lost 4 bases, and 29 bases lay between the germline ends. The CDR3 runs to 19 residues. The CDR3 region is CASSVSSRQAGPYPYEQYF. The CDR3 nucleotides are TGTGCCAGCAGTGTATCGTCTCGACAGGCCGGGCCCTATCCGTACGAGCAGTACTTC. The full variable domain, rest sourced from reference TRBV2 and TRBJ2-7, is EPEVTQTPSHQVTQMGQEVILRCVPISNHLYFYWYRQILGQKVEFLVSFYNNEISEKSEIFDDQFSVERPDGSNFTLKIRSTKLEDSAMYFCASSVSSRQAGPYPYEQYFGPGTRLTVT.

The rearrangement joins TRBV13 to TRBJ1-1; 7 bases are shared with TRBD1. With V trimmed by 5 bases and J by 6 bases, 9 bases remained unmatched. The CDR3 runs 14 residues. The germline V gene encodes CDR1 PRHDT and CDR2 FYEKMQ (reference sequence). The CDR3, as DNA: TGTGCCAGCAGCGCCCGGGACAGTTCCCCTGAAGCTTTCTTT. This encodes CASSARDSSPEAFF.

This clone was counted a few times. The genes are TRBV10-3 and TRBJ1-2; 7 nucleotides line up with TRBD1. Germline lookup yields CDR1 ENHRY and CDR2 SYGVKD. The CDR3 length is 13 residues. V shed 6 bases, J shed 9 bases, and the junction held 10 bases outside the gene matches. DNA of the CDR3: TGTGCCATCAGGGGCCGGGACAGCCACCGCTACACCTTC. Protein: CAIRGRDSHRYTF.

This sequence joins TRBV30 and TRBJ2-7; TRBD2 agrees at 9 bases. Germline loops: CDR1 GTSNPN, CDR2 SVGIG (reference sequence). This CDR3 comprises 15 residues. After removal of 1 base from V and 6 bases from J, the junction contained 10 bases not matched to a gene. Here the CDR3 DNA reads TGTGCCTGGAGTGCAACCCCGGGACTAGCAGGCGAGCAGTACTTC. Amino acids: CAWSATPGLAGEQYF.

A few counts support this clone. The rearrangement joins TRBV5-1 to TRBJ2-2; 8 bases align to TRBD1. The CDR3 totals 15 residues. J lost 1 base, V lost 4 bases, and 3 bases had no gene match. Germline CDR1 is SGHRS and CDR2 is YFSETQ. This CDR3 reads CASSVGTGNTGELFF. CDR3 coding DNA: TGCGCCAGCAGCGTTGGGACAGGGAACACCGGGGAGCTGTTTTTT.